A selection of T cell receptor beta chains follows, all from one sample in a study of blood T cells in healthy people across ages. TCRdb reprocessed the 5' RACE reads via MiXCR and lists one record per CDR3 protein. The sample yields about 720,000 distinct CDR3 sequences, 20% to 25% seen once. Sequenced input: blood. All receptors come from a man between 70 and 80 years old in good health. Both conserved end residues are part of each CDR3. D genes are given only for firm matches. A clone size is listed for some rows: how often the clone was seen (once, few, many), or a class if it is expanded.

abundance	v_gene	j_gene	d_gene	CDR3nt	CDR3aa
.	TRBV6-2/TRBV6-3	TRBJ1-5	.	TGTGCCAGCAGTCGTGCAGTTCCCGGTCAGCCCCAGCATTTT	CASSRAVPGQPQHF
few	TRBV7-8	TRBJ2-1	TRBD2	TGTGCCAGCAGCTTAACTAGCGGGAGTTTTGATGAGCAGTTCTTC	CASSLTSGSFDEQFF
.	TRBV5-1	TRBJ1-1	TRBD1	TGCGCCAGCAGCTTTCGGACAGGGATGAACACTGAAGCTTTCTTT	CASSFRTGMNTEAFF
.	TRBV5-1	TRBJ1-2	.	TGCGCCAGCAGCTTGGCCGACCTCAATGGCTACACCTTC	CASSLADLNGYTF
many	TRBV19	TRBJ1-2	TRBD1	TGTGCCAGTAGTATGGGGACAGAAGAACCAGGATATGGCTACACCTTC	CASSMGTEEPGYGYTF
.	TRBV4-3	TRBJ2-3	TRBD2	TGCGCCAGCAGTCGGGAGGGGAACACAGATACGCAGTATTTT	CASSREGNTDTQYF
many	TRBV6-2/TRBV6-3	TRBJ2-5	.	TGTGCCAGCAGTTCAACAGGGATTTCGCAAGAGACCCAGTACTTC	CASSSTGISQETQYF
.	TRBV5-1	TRBJ2-3	TRBD2	TGCGCCAGCAGCTTGGAGCTAGCGGGGTTCACAGATACGCAGTATTTT	CASSLELAGFTDTQYF
.	TRBV20-1	TRBJ2-3	.	TGCAGTGCTAGAGATCTAGGCCGCACAGATACGCAGTATTTT	CSARDLGRTDTQYF
few	TRBV3-1	TRBJ2-2	.	TGTGCCAGCAGCCCAGTTGCAGTAGCCACCGGGGAGCTGTTTTTT	CASSPVAVATGELFF
.	TRBV6-2/TRBV6-3	TRBJ2-7	TRBD2	TGTGCCAGCAGTTCCCCCCGGGGGGGGGACGAGCAGTACTTC	CASSSPRGGDEQYF
few	TRBV15	TRBJ2-1	TRBD2	TGTGCCACCAGCCAAGACCGGACTAGTCCCTCCTACAATGAGCAGTTCTTC	CATSQDRTSPSYNEQFF
.	TRBV12-3/TRBV12-4	TRBJ2-3	.	TGTGCCAGCAGCCTAAGGACCGGGGCAGATACGCAGTATTTT	CASSLRTGADTQYF
.	TRBV20-1	TRBJ1-6	.	TGCAGTGCTAGACCCACGACAGTTACAAATTCACCCCTCCACTTT	CSARPTTVTNSPLHF
.	TRBV29-1	TRBJ2-7	.	TGCAGCGTTGAGGAGACTTACGAGCAGTACTTC	CSVEETYEQYF
.	TRBV27	TRBJ1-5	TRBD1	TGTGCCAGCCGAGAAGGCAGGGGGCCGGATCAGCCCCAGCATTTT	CASREGRGPDQPQHF
many	TRBV9	TRBJ2-1	TRBD2	TGTGCCAGCAGCGCGGTTAGCGGGGACTCCTCCAATGAGCAGTTCTTC	CASSAVSGDSSNEQFF
.	TRBV6-5	TRBJ1-2	.	TGTGCCAGCAGTTACTCGGGGATGTATGGCTACACCTTC	CASSYSGMYGYTF
.	TRBV12-3/TRBV12-4	TRBJ2-3	.	TGTGCCAGCAGTCCTATCCCTTGGGCGGGCTTTCGGGATACGCAGTATTTT	CASSPIPWAGFRDTQYF
few	TRBV20-1	TRBJ2-5	.	TGCAGTGCTAGGGTTAGCGCCGAGACCCAGTACTTC	CSARVSAETQYF
few	TRBV29-1	TRBJ2-3	.	TGCAGCGTTGTAGAGCGGCCAAGCACAGATACGCAGTATTTT	CSVVERPSTDTQYF
few	TRBV6-1	TRBJ2-7	.	TGTGCCAGCAGTGACAGGGTAAATGGGTACGAGCAGTACTTC	CASSDRVNGYEQYF
.	TRBV27	TRBJ2-2	TRBD2	TGTGCCAGCAGCAAGACTAGCGGGTCGAACACCGGGGAGCTGTTTTTT	CASSKTSGSNTGELFF
few	TRBV5-5	TRBJ2-2	.	TGTGCCAGCAGCTCGAGTTGGAGCACCGGCGCCGGGGAGCTGTTTTTT	CASSSSWSTGAGELFF
.	TRBV5-1	TRBJ2-7	.	TGCGCCAGCAGCTTCCAGGGACTCTACGAGCAGTACTTC	CASSFQGLYEQYF
.	TRBV6-2/TRBV6-3	TRBJ2-5	TRBD1	TGTGCCGGCAGCCACCGGGACAGGCCCGGGTTTTTGGAGACCCAGTACTTC	CAGSHRDRPGFLETQYF
few	TRBV7-2	TRBJ2-1	TRBD2	TGTGCCAGCAGCTTAGTTGGGACTAGCGGCCGACATGAGCAGTTCTTC	CASSLVGTSGRHEQFF
few	TRBV6-1	TRBJ2-5	TRBD1	TGTGCCAGCAACCGACAGGGCGTAGAGACCCAGTACTTC	CASNRQGVETQYF
.	TRBV5-6	TRBJ1-1	.	TGTGCCAGCAAACGCGGGGGGATTAACACTGAAGCTTTCTTT	CASKRGGINTEAFF
.	TRBV23-1	TRBJ2-7	TRBD1	TGCGCCAGCAGTCAACGGGACAGGAGCTCCTACGAGCAGTACTTC	CASSQRDRSSYEQYF
.	TRBV7-2	TRBJ1-5	TRBD1	TGTGCCAGCAGCAGACGGTTAGGGGGCTATAATCAGCCCCAGCATTTT	CASSRRLGGYNQPQHF
.	TRBV6-5	TRBJ1-2	.	TGTGCCAGCAGTTACTCGAGGTTTGGGTATGGCTACACCTTC	CASSYSRFGYGYTF
.	TRBV29-1	TRBJ2-5	.	TGCAGCGTTGATACTAGTTCGGGGGAGACCCAGTACTTC	CSVDTSSGETQYF
few	TRBV5-1	TRBJ2-5	TRBD2	TGCGCCAGCAGGAGCGGGGAGGGAGAGACCCAGTACTTC	CASRSGEGETQYF
few	TRBV10-3	TRBJ2-1	.	TGTGCCATCAGTGTGGGGAGCAATGAGCAGTTCTTC	CAISVGSNEQFF
few	TRBV12-5	TRBJ1-4	.	TGTGCTAGCCACGAGGGGTTTGGTGAAAAACTGTTTTTT	CASHEGFGEKLFF
few	TRBV3-1	TRBJ1-1	.	TGTGCCAGCAGCACCCTTGGGACTGAAGCTTTCTTT	CASSTLGTEAFF
once	TRBV3-1	TRBJ2-1	TRBD2	TGTGCCAGCAGCCAAGGGGCGGGCGGGAGTGAGCAGTTCTTC	CASSQGAGGSEQFF
.	TRBV29-1	TRBJ1-1	.	TGCAGCGTGGGGGCAGGGTGGGCTGAAGCTTTCTTT	CSVGAGWAEAFF
.	TRBV2	TRBJ2-1	.	TGTGCCAGCAGTGACTCCCAAGTGCGGGGTTCCTACAATGAGCAGTTCTTC	CASSDSQVRGSYNEQFF